The TCR beta chain described here comes from a study of neurological immune-mediated disorders. Study-level points and caveats: HTLV-1-associated myelopathy displayed the greatest TCR clonal expansion, and multiple sclerosis exhibited the smallest, lower than that of healthy controls.

The cDNA was produced through 5'RACE with 10-nucleotide random UMIs. Each CDR3 protein gets one entry after TCRdb re-called the 5' RACE reads with MiXCR. The table has roughly 31,000 distinct CDR3 sequences, under 30% seen once. The sorted libraries involved the use of around 1 million CD4+ or CD8+ T cells. Only a few counts were recorded for this clonotype. Its antigen is currently unknown. V was trimmed by 1 base and J by 4 bases, leaving 5 bases between them. This CDR3 region has 12 residues. Germline lookup yields CDR1 DFQATT and CDR2 SNEGSKA (reference sequence). This TCR was sampled from a man aged 45 to 65 with HTLV-1-associated myelopathy (HAM/TSP). The gene calls are TRBV20-1 and TRBJ1-5; D not resolved. The specimen sequenced was CD4+ T cells from blood. CDR3 residues: CSARVANQPQHF. CDR3 DNA sequence: TGCAGTGCTAGAGTGGCAAATCAGCCCCAGCATTTT.